This T cell receptor beta chain was sequenced during a study of blood T cell repertoires in COVID-19. Study-wide background: The samples span acute and convalescent COVID-19 from the United States, Italy and Spain. Sources were T cells, B-cell-depleted T cells, or PBMCs; the material itself was cDNA or gDNA.

There are 17 residues in the CDR3. Germline V gene lookup returns CDR1 LGHDT and CDR2 YNNKEL (reference sequence). The V gene lost 4 bases and the J gene lost 0 bases, with 18 bases spanning the gap. As processed by the authors: From reference gene primer amplification, estimates of nucleated cell counts were derived. TCRdb's copy holds only in-frame clones and misses some; the assay was immunoSEQ multiplex PCR. V and J calls and clone size come straight from that table; D and trimming were deduced from the DNA. The sample contains around 340,000 clones, more than 70% of which appear only once. The sample consisted of peripheral blood. The rearrangement uses TRBV3-1 (or the pseudogene TRBV3-2) and TRBJ1-1; tentatively, D is TRBD1 (5 bases). This clonotype originated in a man aged 25-45 years with active or convalescent COVID-19. Written as DNA, the CDR3 is TGTGCCAGCAGCCCCTACCCGACAGTTTGGGTGAACACTGAAGCTTTCTTT. It translates to CASSPYPTVWVNTEAFF.